This T cell receptor beta chain was profiled in a study of T cells in Graves' hyperthyroidism and ophthalmopathy. Findings and caveats of the study: Ophthalmopathy could be told apart from stable hyperthyroidism with a 13 V-J model.

Amplified TCR beta CDR3 regions derived from RNA transcripts. With the HTBI primer set, the TCR CDR3 went through a first round of RT-PCR. TCRdb analysed the multiplex PCR reads with MiXCR anew, one entry per CDR3 protein. This table has fewer than 400,000 distinct CDR3 sequences, around an eighth appearing once. V shed 5 bases and J 7 bases; nucleotides not matched to a gene: 5. Germline lookup yields CDR1 SGHTA and CDR2 FQGNSA. The CDR3 has 14 amino acids. On this clonotype itself: Its antigen is unidentified.

Material for sequencing was blood. The chain couples TRBV7-2 to TRBJ2-2; 9 positions agree with TRBD2. This sequence originates from a man aged 45-65 years with Graves' ophthalmopathy. The CDR3 is CASSPGLAGGELFF. In DNA, the CDR3 is TGTGCCAGCAGCCCGGGACTAGCTGGCGGGGAGCTGTTTTTT.